This passage covers 20 T cell receptor beta chains from one sample sequenced in a study of CD8 T cells in Susac syndrome. RNA was extracted with the RNeasy kit, and a quantity of about 0.45 to 1 ug was reverse transcribed using random hexamers. TCRdb processed the immunoSEQ multiplex PCR reads anew with MiXCR; each CDR3 protein has one entry. Of about 210,000 distinct CDR3 sequences listed, approximately 95% are singletons. The specimen sequenced was CD4+ T cells from PBMCs. These receptors were collected from a human donor in good health.

The chain links TRBV29-1 to TRBJ1-3; no firm D call. V was shortened by 3 bases and J by 0 bases, with 12 bases between the two germline ends. The CDR3 runs to 15 residues. CDR1 is SQVTM and CDR2 is ANQGSEA in the germline V gene. CDR3 nucleotides: TGCAGCGTTGAGGGCGACGGCTTCTCTGGAAACACCATATATTTT. It is translated as CSVEGDGFSGNTIYF.

V gene TRBV12-3 or TRBV12-4 combines with J gene TRBJ2-3; 8 nucleotides match TRBD2. This CDR3 has 17 residues. Trimming took 8 bases from V and 2 from J; bases not matched to a gene: 15. The CDR3 DNA reads TGTGCCAGCGCGAGAGCGGGGGAGGCCTCACCCACAGATACGCAGTATTTT. Protein product: CASARAGEASPTDTQYF.

The V call is TRBV11-2, the J call TRBJ2-4; no definite D call. CDR3 length: 11 amino acids. V gave up 4 bases and J gave up 9 bases, with 7 bases separating them. Germline loops: CDR1 SGHAT, CDR2 FQNNGV. CDR3 sequence: CASSYGGIQYF. In nucleotides, the CDR3 is TGTGCCAGCAGCTATGGTGGCATTCAGTACTTC.

CDR3 region: CASSLTSGTRELFF. The CDR3 DNA is TGCGCCAGCAGTCTCACCTCAGGGACCAGGGAGCTGTTTTTT. The rearrangement uses TRBV5-1 and TRBJ2-2; either TRBD1 or TRBD2 may fit D (5 bases each). This CDR3 is built from 14 residues. Looked up from germline, CDR1 is SGHRS and CDR2 is YFSETQ. V dropped 5 bases and J dropped 9 bases, with 17 bases sitting between them. Drawing the rest from reference TRBV5-1 and TRBJ2-2, the complete variable domain is KAGVTQTPRYLIKTRGQQVTLSCSPISGHRSVSWYQQTPGQGLQFLFEYFSETQRNKGNFPGRFSGRQFSNSRSEMNVSTLELGDSALYLCASSLTSGTRELFFGEGSRLTVL.

The V call is TRBV7-9, the J call TRBJ1-2, with unresolved D. Trimming took 5 bases from V and 8 from J, leaving 12 bases between them. This CDR3 spans 12 amino acids. Germline values: CDR1 SEHNR, CDR2 FQNEAQ (reference sequence). Written as DNA, the CDR3 is TGTGCCAGCAGCATTTCCCTGCTGGGCTACACCTTC. It codes for CASSISLLGYTF.

The chain links TRBV29-1 to TRBJ2-5; no clear D gene. Trimming cost V 6 bases and J 5 bases, with 10 bases left between them. The CDR3 runs 11 residues. Germline V gene lookup returns CDR1 SQVTM and CDR2 ANQGSEA. CDR3 sequence (DNA): TGCAGCGTGGGCGTAGTGGAGACCCAGTACTTC. Amino acids: CSVGVVETQYF.

The rearrangement uses TRBV20-1 and TRBJ2-7; D might be TRBD1 (6 bases). The CDR3 contains 14 residues. V dropped 0 bases and J dropped 4 bases, with 13 bases sitting between them. CDR1 is DFQATT, CDR2 SNEGSKA, per germline (reference sequence). CDR3 nucleotide sequence: TGCAGTGCTAGAGAACCAGGGGTTGTATACGAGCAGTACTTC. It specifies CSAREPGVVYEQYF.

CDR3 in amino acids: CASSPPGVRGETQYF. For the CDR3, the DNA is TGTGCCAGCAGCCCCCCCGGGGTCAGAGGAGAGACCCAGTACTTC. The rearrangement links TRBV2 to TRBJ2-5; weak D call: TRBD2 (5 bases). Germline V gives CDR1 SNHLY, CDR2 FYNNEI. The CDR3 is 15 residues long. Trimming stripped 6 bases from V and 4 bases from J, with 18 bases between.

V gene TRBV29-1 combines with J gene TRBJ1-4; D is ambiguous. The CDR3 contains 11 residues. Trimming removed 5 bases at V and 4 bases at J, with 5 bases between. Germline CDR1 reads SQVTM; CDR2 reads ANQGSEA. DNA of the CDR3: TGCAGCGTTCAGAGTAATGAAAAACTGTTTTTT. This encodes CSVQSNEKLFF.

The genes are TRBV7-9 and TRBJ2-3; D might be TRBD2 (6 bases). This CDR3 is 15 amino acids long. Trimming shortened V by 4 bases and J by 5 bases, and 16 bases separated the two germline ends. Germline V gene sequence: CDR1 SEHNR, CDR2 FQNEAQ (reference sequence). In nucleotides, the CDR3 is TGTGCCAGCAGCTCCCGCTTGGGGGGATTAGATACGCAGTATTTT. It codes for CASSSRLGGLDTQYF.

The rearrangement uses TRBV19 and TRBJ1-4; D is perhaps TRBD1 (6 bases). V lost 7 bases, J lost 7 bases, and 13 bases lay in between. Germline loops: CDR1 LNHDA, CDR2 SQIVND (reference sequence). There are 13 residues in the CDR3. In nucleotides, the CDR3 is TGTGCCAGTATGAGGAGGGGGACTGAAAAACTGTTTTTT. It translates to CASMRRGTEKLFF. Variable domain in full (rest from reference TRBV19 and TRBJ1-4): DGGITQSPKYLFRKEGQNVTLSCEQNLNHDAMYWYRQDPGQGLRLIYYSQIVNDFQKGDIAEGYSVSREKKESFPLTVTSAQKNPTAFYLCASMRRGTEKLFFGSGTQLSVL.

The genes are TRBV20-1 and TRBJ2-3, with TRBD2 identical over 14 bases. V shed 5 bases and J 4 bases; nucleotides not matched to a gene: 2. The CDR3 has 14 residues. The germline V gene has CDR1 DFQATT and CDR2 SNEGSKA (reference sequence). The DNA of the CDR3 is TGCAGTGCTGCGACTAGCGGGGGGGCAGATACGCAGTATTTT. It encodes CSAATSGGADTQYF.

The chain is built from TRBV11-2 and TRBJ2-7, with unresolved D. CDR3 length: 12 amino acids. The V end lost 5 bases, the J end lost 5 bases, and 10 bases lay between the germline ends. Germline CDR1 reads SGHAT; CDR2 reads FQNNGV. The CDR3 sequence is CASSRVGHEQYF. For the CDR3, the DNA is TGTGCCAGCAGCAGGGTCGGCCACGAGCAGTACTTC.

This clonotype was observed once. The V gene is TRBV12-3 or TRBV12-4, the J gene TRBJ2-5; TRBD2 agrees at 10 bases. V shed 6 bases, J shed 5 bases, and the junction held 12 bases outside the gene matches. The CDR3 has 16 residues. The CDR3 sequence: CASSRTSGRGGETQYF. For the CDR3, the DNA is TGTGCCAGCAGCCGGACTAGCGGACGCGGTGGGGAGACCCAGTACTTC.

This chain links TRBV5-1 with TRBJ2-3; TRBD1 aligns across 8 bases. The CDR3 covers 15 residues. V lost 4 bases, J lost 4 bases, and 8 bases stayed unmatched. Per germline, CDR1 SGHRS and CDR2 YFSETQ. The CDR3 bases are TGCGCCAGCAGCCCCCGGACAGGGATGGCAGATACGCAGTATTTT. As protein: CASSPRTGMADTQYF.

J is TRBJ2-1 and V is TRBV6-2 or TRBV6-3; D not resolved. The CDR3 has 16 residues. Looked up from germline, CDR1 is MNHEY and CDR2 is SVGEGT. V was clipped by 0 bases and J by 11 bases, with 20 bases between them. In DNA form, the CDR3 reads TGTGCCAGCAGTTACTCCCTCGCAGGAAAAGCCCTCCAGCAGTTCTTC. Protein sequence: CASSYSLAGKALQQFF.

The J gene is TRBJ2-7, the V gene TRBV10-3; D gene ambiguous. V was pared by 2 bases and J by 0 bases, with 2 bases between. The CDR3 is 12 amino acids. CDR1 is ENHRY, CDR2 SYGVKD, per germline. Written as DNA, the CDR3 is TGTGCCATCAGTGAGCACTCCTACGAGCAGTACGTC. Its protein is CAISEHSYEQYV.

This clonotype occurred once. The V and J genes are TRBV7-2 and TRBJ2-4; 7 bases line up with TRBD1. The germline gives CDR1 SGHTA, CDR2 FQGNSA. Unmatched junction bases numbered 9, after V lost 4 bases and J lost 6 bases. This CDR3 is built from 15 residues. CDR3 protein: CASSSTVTGRNIQYF. CDR3 sequence (DNA): TGTGCCAGCAGCTCCACCGTGACAGGGAGAAACATTCAGTACTTC.

The V and J genes are TRBV18 and TRBJ1-5; a possible D gene is TRBD1 (6 bases). Trimming pared 3 bases from V and 6 bases from J, leaving 12 bases between. CDR1 is KGHSH and CDR2 is LQKENI in the germline V gene. The CDR3 length is 14 residues. Here the CDR3 reads CASSPTGAGQPQHF. In DNA form, the CDR3 reads TGTGCCAGCTCACCGACAGGTGCGGGTCAGCCCCAGCATTTT.

Written as DNA, the CDR3 is TGTGCCAGCAGCTTAGACTTTTTGATTGAAGCTTTCTTT. Its translation is CASSLDFLIEAFF. V usage is TRBV7-2 and J usage is TRBJ1-1; D unresolved. Trimming removed 1 base from V and 7 bases from J, with 10 bases in between. The CDR3 is made up of 13 amino acids. From germline, CDR1 is SGHTA and CDR2 FQGNSA.